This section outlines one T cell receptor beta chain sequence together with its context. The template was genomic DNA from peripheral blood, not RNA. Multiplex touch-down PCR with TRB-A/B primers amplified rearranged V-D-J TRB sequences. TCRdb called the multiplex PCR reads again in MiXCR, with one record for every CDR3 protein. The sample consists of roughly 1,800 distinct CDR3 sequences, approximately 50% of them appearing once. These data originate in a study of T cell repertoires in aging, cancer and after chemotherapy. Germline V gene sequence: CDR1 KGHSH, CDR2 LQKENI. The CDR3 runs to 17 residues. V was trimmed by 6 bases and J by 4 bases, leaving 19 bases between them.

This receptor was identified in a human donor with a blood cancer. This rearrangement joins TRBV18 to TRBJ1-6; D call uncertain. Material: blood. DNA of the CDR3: TGTGCCAGCTCTCGCGACACCGCGCTTACTTATAATTCACCCCTCCACTTT. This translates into CASSRDTALTYNSPLHF.